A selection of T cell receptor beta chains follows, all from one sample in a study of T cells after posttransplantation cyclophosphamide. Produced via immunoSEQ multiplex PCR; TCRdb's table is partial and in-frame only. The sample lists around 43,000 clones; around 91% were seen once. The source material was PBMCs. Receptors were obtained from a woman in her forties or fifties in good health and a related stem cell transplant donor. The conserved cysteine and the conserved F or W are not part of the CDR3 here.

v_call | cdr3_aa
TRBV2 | ASSDDRGVEQY
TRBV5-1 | ASSTGTSGSYEQY
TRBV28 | ASRLLREGTGELF
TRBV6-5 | ASSSRDTPYEQY
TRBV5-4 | ASSAGVNYGYT
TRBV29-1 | SAAAVPNTGELF
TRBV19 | ASGQAVENTIY
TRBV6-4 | ASGRLAGSYNEQF
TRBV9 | ASSAGTGNYGYT
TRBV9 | ASSASPVLGDIWSYEQY
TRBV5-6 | ASSSRGQPQH
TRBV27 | ASSLGRAYGYT
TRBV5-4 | ASSRRLADTQY
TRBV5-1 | ASSLGDRSSYNSPLH
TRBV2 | ASSSSSGANVLT
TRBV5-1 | ASSLDSGEGFEKLF